The rows below give T cell receptor beta chains drawn from one sample of a study of blood T cell repertoires in COVID-19. Data came from immunoSEQ multiplex PCR; TCRdb stores just in-frame clones and leaves some out. The data contain about 310,000 clones, roughly 90% of them singletons. The sequenced material came from PBMCs or T cells enriched from blood (not recorded which). Every receptor here comes from a middle-aged woman who had recovered from COVID-19. CDR3s include the opening cysteine and the closing phenylalanine or tryptophan. A D gene is named only where the DNA matches it firmly. Size is stated for part of the rows, as once, few or many counts, or as a class when the clone is expanded.

CDR3 length: 14; J gene: TRBJ2-7; V gene: TRBV29-1; clone size: NA; D gene: NA; CDR3 protein: CSVGGGRGAYEQYF; CDR3 DNA: TGCAGCGTTGGGGGCGGGCGGGGCGCCTACGAGCAGTACTTC
CDR3 length: 15; J gene: TRBJ2-2; V gene: TRBV19; clone size: NA; D gene: NA; CDR3 protein: CASSIPHRATGELFF; CDR3 DNA: TGTGCCAGTAGTATCCCCCACAGGGCGACCGGGGAGCTGTTTTTT
CDR3 length: 15; J gene: TRBJ2-3; V gene: TRBV5-4; clone size: NA; D gene: NA; CDR3 protein: CASSFRSSVTDTQYF; CDR3 DNA: TGTGCCAGCAGCTTTCGAAGTAGCGTCACAGATACGCAGTATTTT
CDR3 length: 14; J gene: TRBJ2-2; V gene: TRBV10-3; clone size: NA; D gene: TRBD1; CDR3 protein: CAISGDRGTGELFF; CDR3 DNA: TGTGCCATCAGTGGCGACAGGGGCACCGGGGAGCTGTTTTTT
CDR3 length: 16; J gene: TRBJ2-3; V gene: TRBV7-2; clone size: once; D gene: TRBD1; CDR3 protein: CASSSLDRVGTDTQYF; CDR3 DNA: TGTGCCAGCAGCTCACTAGACAGGGTCGGGACAGATACGCAGTATTTT
CDR3 length: 15; J gene: TRBJ1-6; V gene: TRBV19; clone size: NA; D gene: NA; CDR3 protein: CASSADGGLRSPLHF; CDR3 DNA: TGTGCCAGTAGTGCCGACGGGGGGCTACGGTCACCCCTCCACTTT
CDR3 length: 15; J gene: TRBJ2-5; V gene: TRBV28; clone size: NA; D gene: TRBD2; CDR3 protein: CASSSSGGAKETQYF; CDR3 DNA: TGTGCCAGCAGTTCGAGCGGGGGGGCCAAAGAGACCCAGTACTTC
CDR3 length: 13; J gene: TRBJ1-2; V gene: TRBV18; clone size: NA; D gene: NA; CDR3 protein: CASSPPINSGYTF; CDR3 DNA: TGTGCCAGCTCACCACCGATCAATAGCGGCTACACCTTC
CDR3 length: 13; J gene: TRBJ1-4; V gene: TRBV29-1; clone size: NA; D gene: TRBD1; CDR3 protein: CSARTGRNEKLFF; CDR3 DNA: TGCAGCGCCAGGACAGGGAGGAATGAAAAACTGTTTTTT
CDR3 length: 14; J gene: TRBJ2-7; V gene: TRBV29-1; clone size: NA; D gene: TRBD1; CDR3 protein: CSAEGTVGTDEQYF; CDR3 DNA: TGCAGCGCCGAAGGGACAGTTGGGACGGACGAGCAGTACTTC
CDR3 length: 16; J gene: TRBJ2-3; V gene: TRBV7-8; clone size: NA; D gene: TRBD1; CDR3 protein: CASSLQGALTTDTQYF; CDR3 DNA: TGTGCCAGCAGCTTGCAGGGGGCGCTTACCACAGATACGCAGTATTTT
CDR3 length: 15; J gene: TRBJ2-7; V gene: TRBV7-2; clone size: NA; D gene: NA; CDR3 protein: CASSLAPGQFYEQYF; CDR3 DNA: TGTGCCAGCAGCTTAGCGCCAGGACAGTTCTACGAGCAGTACTTC
CDR3 length: 15; J gene: TRBJ2-1; V gene: TRBV2; clone size: NA; D gene: TRBD1; CDR3 protein: CASSPGTGLYNEQFF; CDR3 DNA: TGTGCCAGCAGCCCCGGGACAGGGTTGTACAATGAGCAGTTCTTC
CDR3 length: 17; J gene: TRBJ1-5; V gene: TRBV11-3; clone size: NA; D gene: NA; CDR3 protein: CASSPNGGHPSNQPQHF; CDR3 DNA: TGTGCCAGCAGCCCGAATGGGGGACACCCTAGCAATCAGCCCCAGCATTTT
CDR3 length: 16; J gene: TRBJ2-3; V gene: TRBV6-5; clone size: NA; D gene: TRBD2; CDR3 protein: CASSSPRTSFGDTQYF; CDR3 DNA: TGTGCCAGCAGTTCCCCCCGGACTAGCTTTGGAGATACGCAGTATTTT
CDR3 length: 13; J gene: TRBJ1-2; V gene: TRBV29-1; clone size: once; D gene: TRBD1; CDR3 protein: CSVERDSNYGYTF; CDR3 DNA: TGCAGCGTTGAGCGGGACAGCAACTATGGCTACACCTTC
CDR3 length: 16; J gene: TRBJ2-3; V gene: TRBV10-3; clone size: NA; D gene: TRBD2; CDR3 protein: CAISESTSGGTDTQYF; CDR3 DNA: TGTGCCATCAGTGAGTCGACTAGCGGAGGCACAGATACGCAGTATTTT
CDR3 length: 13; J gene: TRBJ1-5; V gene: TRBV27; clone size: NA; D gene: NA; CDR3 protein: CASSQEFPQPQHF; CDR3 DNA: TGTGCCAGCAGCCAAGAGTTCCCTCAGCCCCAGCATTTT
CDR3 length: 15; J gene: TRBJ1-5; V gene: TRBV19; clone size: NA; D gene: TRBD1; CDR3 protein: CASKKGARSNQPQHF; CDR3 DNA: TGTGCCAGTAAAAAGGGGGCGCGTAGCAATCAGCCCCAGCATTTT
CDR3 length: 15; J gene: TRBJ1-4; V gene: TRBV5-6; clone size: NA; D gene: TRBD1; CDR3 protein: CASSLGRGRPEKLFF; CDR3 DNA: TGTGCCAGCAGCTTGGGCAGGGGGCGACCCGAAAAACTGTTTTTT
CDR3 length: 12; J gene: TRBJ2-7; V gene: TRBV12-5; clone size: NA; D gene: TRBD1; CDR3 protein: CASGQTGNEQYF; CDR3 DNA: TGTGCTAGTGGACAGACAGGGAACGAGCAGTACTTC
CDR3 length: 16; J gene: TRBJ2-7; V gene: TRBV4-1; clone size: few; D gene: TRBD2; CDR3 protein: CASSPTGLADTYEQYF; CDR3 DNA: TGCGCCAGCAGCCCGACAGGACTAGCGGACACCTACGAGCAGTACTTC
CDR3 length: 14; J gene: TRBJ2-3; V gene: TRBV28; clone size: NA; D gene: TRBD1; CDR3 protein: CASSLTGATDTQYF; CDR3 DNA: TGTGCCAGCAGTCTGACAGGGGCCACAGATACGCAGTATTTT
CDR3 length: 15; J gene: TRBJ2-3; V gene: TRBV9; clone size: NA; D gene: TRBD2; CDR3 protein: CASSVESGSADTQYF; CDR3 DNA: TGTGCCAGCAGCGTAGAAAGCGGGAGTGCAGATACGCAGTATTTT
CDR3 length: 14; J gene: TRBJ1-1; V gene: TRBV18; clone size: NA; D gene: NA; CDR3 protein: CASSPPTGNTEAFF; CDR3 DNA: TGTGCCAGCTCACCACCGACAGGGAACACTGAAGCTTTCTTT
CDR3 length: 14; J gene: TRBJ1-2; V gene: TRBV20-1; clone size: NA; D gene: NA; CDR3 protein: CSASRGHLVYGYTF; CDR3 DNA: TGCAGTGCTAGTCGGGGACACCTCGTTTATGGCTACACCTTC
CDR3 length: 15; J gene: TRBJ1-4; V gene: TRBV7-6; clone size: NA; D gene: TRBD1; CDR3 protein: CASSLGQGALEKLFF; CDR3 DNA: TGTGCCAGCAGCTTAGGGCAGGGGGCCTTGGAAAAACTGTTTTTT
CDR3 length: 13; J gene: TRBJ1-1; V gene: TRBV7-2; clone size: NA; D gene: NA; CDR3 protein: CASSLAAETEAFF; CDR3 DNA: TGTGCCAGCAGCTTAGCGGCAGAAACTGAAGCTTTCTTT
CDR3 length: 14; J gene: TRBJ2-7; V gene: TRBV11-3; clone size: NA; D gene: NA; CDR3 protein: CASSLGNAWAEQYF; CDR3 DNA: TGTGCCAGCAGCTTAGGCAACGCATGGGCCGAGCAGTACTTC
CDR3 length: 17; J gene: TRBJ2-1; V gene: TRBV21-1; clone size: NA; D gene: NA; CDR3 protein: CASSSPRWGGVPNEQFF; CDR3 DNA: TGTGCCAGCAGCAGCCCCCGGTGGGGGGGAGTGCCCAATGAGCAGTTCTTC
CDR3 length: 15; J gene: TRBJ2-7; V gene: TRBV11-3; clone size: NA; D gene: TRBD1; CDR3 protein: CASSTRPGTGNEQYF; CDR3 DNA: TGTGCCAGCAGCACTCGTCCCGGGACAGGGAACGAGCAGTACTTC
CDR3 length: 17; J gene: TRBJ1-2; V gene: TRBV28; clone size: NA; D gene: TRBD1; CDR3 protein: CASSLGGQGASNYGYTF; CDR3 DNA: TGTGCCAGCAGTTTGGGCGGACAGGGGGCCTCTAACTATGGCTACACCTTC
CDR3 length: 15; J gene: TRBJ1-2; V gene: TRBV18; clone size: NA; D gene: TRBD1; CDR3 protein: CASSPAGQGTYGYTF; CDR3 DNA: TGTGCCAGCTCACCGGCCGGACAGGGGACGTATGGCTACACCTTC
CDR3 length: 15; J gene: TRBJ2-5; V gene: TRBV12-5; clone size: NA; D gene: NA; CDR3 protein: CASGLVRTYVETQYF; CDR3 DNA: TGTGCTAGTGGTTTGGTACGAACCTACGTTGAGACCCAGTACTTC
CDR3 length: 13; J gene: TRBJ2-2; V gene: TRBV7-2; clone size: NA; D gene: NA; CDR3 protein: CASRGANTGELFF; CDR3 DNA: TGTGCCAGCAGAGGGGCGAACACCGGGGAGCTGTTTTTT
CDR3 length: 15; J gene: TRBJ2-3; V gene: TRBV7-3; clone size: NA; D gene: NA; CDR3 protein: CASSLLVAPTDTQYF; CDR3 DNA: TGTGCCAGCAGCTTATTGGTAGCCCCGACAGATACGCAGTATTTT
CDR3 length: 14; J gene: TRBJ1-1; V gene: TRBV7-9; clone size: NA; D gene: NA; CDR3 protein: CASSSSALGAEAFF; CDR3 DNA: TGTGCCAGCAGCTCCTCGGCGTTGGGAGCTGAAGCTTTCTTT
CDR3 length: 16; J gene: TRBJ2-3; V gene: TRBV9; clone size: NA; D gene: TRBD1; CDR3 protein: CASSLRTGTGIDTQYF; CDR3 DNA: TGTGCCAGCAGCTTACGAACCGGGACAGGGATAGATACGCAGTATTTT
CDR3 length: 16; J gene: TRBJ2-2; V gene: TRBV5-1; clone size: NA; D gene: TRBD2; CDR3 protein: CASSPLAGGLAGELFF; CDR3 DNA: TGCGCCAGCAGCCCCTTAGCGGGGGGGCTGGCCGGGGAGCTGTTTTTT
CDR3 length: 14; J gene: TRBJ1-6; V gene: TRBV24-1; clone size: NA; D gene: NA; CDR3 protein: CATQGTANNSPLHF; CDR3 DNA: TGTGCCACCCAGGGGACCGCCAATAATTCACCCCTCCACTTT
CDR3 length: 15; J gene: TRBJ1-5; V gene: TRBV4-1; clone size: NA; D gene: NA; CDR3 protein: CASSQDGLINQPQHF; CDR3 DNA: TGCGCCAGCAGCCAAGATGGACTGATTAATCAGCCCCAGCATTTT
CDR3 length: 16; J gene: TRBJ2-2; V gene: TRBV7-9; clone size: NA; D gene: TRBD2; CDR3 protein: CASSIAGTSNTGELFF; CDR3 DNA: TGTGCCAGCAGCATCGCCGGGACTAGCAACACCGGGGAGCTGTTTTTT
CDR3 length: 14; J gene: TRBJ2-7; V gene: TRBV10-3; clone size: NA; D gene: NA; CDR3 protein: CAISEAASHGEQYF; CDR3 DNA: TGTGCCATCAGTGAAGCTGCTTCTCATGGTGAGCAGTACTTC
CDR3 length: 16; J gene: TRBJ2-7; V gene: TRBV27; clone size: NA; D gene: TRBD1; CDR3 protein: CASSLHSGQGFYEQYF; CDR3 DNA: TGTGCCAGCAGTCTGCATTCGGGACAGGGGTTCTACGAGCAGTACTTC
CDR3 length: 13; J gene: TRBJ1-2; V gene: TRBV19; clone size: NA; D gene: TRBD1; CDR3 protein: CASARGQLYGYTF; CDR3 DNA: TGTGCCAGCGCCCGGGGACAGCTCTATGGCTACACCTTC
CDR3 length: 15; J gene: TRBJ2-5; V gene: TRBV5-1; clone size: NA; D gene: NA; CDR3 protein: CASSLAEEGFKTQYF; CDR3 DNA: TGCGCCAGCAGCTTGGCCGAGGAGGGTTTCAAGACCCAGTACTTC
CDR3 length: 16; J gene: TRBJ2-7; V gene: TRBV28; clone size: once; D gene: TRBD1; CDR3 protein: CASSFLLTGTGDEQYF; CDR3 DNA: TGTGCCAGCAGTTTCCTACTTACCGGGACAGGGGACGAGCAGTACTTC
CDR3 length: 15; J gene: TRBJ1-1; V gene: TRBV10-3; clone size: NA; D gene: NA; CDR3 protein: CAISRILTENTEAFF; CDR3 DNA: TGTGCCATCAGTAGAATATTGACAGAGAACACTGAAGCTTTCTTT
CDR3 length: 15; J gene: TRBJ2-1; V gene: TRBV5-1; clone size: NA; D gene: TRBD1; CDR3 protein: CASRYGDRGSNEQFF; CDR3 DNA: TGCGCCAGCAGGTATGGAGACAGGGGAAGTAATGAGCAGTTCTTC
CDR3 length: 12; J gene: TRBJ2-7; V gene: TRBV21-1; clone size: NA; D gene: NA; CDR3 protein: CASSTYPSEQYF; CDR3 DNA: TGTGCCAGCAGCACCTACCCCTCTGAGCAGTACTTC
CDR3 length: 14; J gene: TRBJ2-3; V gene: TRBV6-2/TRBV6-3; clone size: NA; D gene: TRBD1; CDR3 protein: CASSSGTGADTQYF; CDR3 DNA: TGTGCCAGCAGTAGTGGGACAGGGGCGGATACGCAGTATTTT
CDR3 length: 12; J gene: TRBJ1-2; V gene: TRBV20-1; clone size: NA; D gene: NA; CDR3 protein: CSASYEFYGYTF; CDR3 DNA: TGCAGTGCTAGTTACGAGTTCTATGGCTACACCTTC
CDR3 length: 13; J gene: TRBJ1-2; V gene: TRBV18; clone size: NA; D gene: NA; CDR3 protein: CASSPSLEEVYTF; CDR3 DNA: TGTGCCAGCTCACCATCCCTAGAGGAGGTCTACACCTTC
CDR3 length: 13; J gene: TRBJ2-7; V gene: TRBV29-1; clone size: NA; D gene: TRBD2; CDR3 protein: CSVVTSGSYEQYF; CDR3 DNA: TGCAGCGTCGTGACTAGCGGGAGCTACGAGCAGTACTTC
CDR3 length: 16; J gene: TRBJ2-3; V gene: TRBV11-3; clone size: NA; D gene: TRBD2; CDR3 protein: CASSLSLRLATDTQYF; CDR3 DNA: TGTGCCAGCAGCTTGTCGCTGAGACTAGCAACAGATACGCAGTATTTT
CDR3 length: 15; J gene: TRBJ2-3; V gene: TRBV9; clone size: NA; D gene: TRBD2; CDR3 protein: CASTTSGGGGDTQYF; CDR3 DNA: TGTGCCAGCACCACTAGCGGGGGAGGAGGGGATACGCAGTATTTT
CDR3 length: 14; J gene: TRBJ2-1; V gene: TRBV3-1/TRBV3-2; clone size: NA; D gene: TRBD1; CDR3 protein: CATTRGTEKNEQFF; CDR3 DNA: TGTGCCACCACTAGAGGGACAGAGAAGAATGAGCAGTTCTTC
CDR3 length: 14; J gene: TRBJ2-5; V gene: TRBV5-1; clone size: NA; D gene: NA; CDR3 protein: CASSQGLEEETQYF; CDR3 DNA: TGCGCCAGCAGCCAAGGACTGGAGGAAGAGACCCAGTACTTC
CDR3 length: 15; J gene: TRBJ2-1; V gene: TRBV11-2; clone size: NA; D gene: NA; CDR3 protein: CASTTSPGGIDEQFF; CDR3 DNA: TGTGCCAGCACGACTAGCCCGGGGGGCATCGATGAGCAGTTCTTC
CDR3 length: 15; J gene: TRBJ2-5; V gene: TRBV28; clone size: NA; D gene: NA; CDR3 protein: CASSLISTNQETQYF; CDR3 DNA: TGTGCCAGCAGCCTCATCTCAACTAACCAAGAGACCCAGTACTTC